This T cell receptor beta chain was obtained from a study of CD8 T cells in ankylosing spondylitis. The germline gives CDR1 SGDLS, CDR2 YYNGEE. This CDR3 comprises 13 residues. The V gene lost 4 bases and the J gene lost 5 bases, with 12 bases spanning the gap. Study-wide points: Some of the motif variants had earlier been found in reactive arthritis patients' fluid and blood.

Points on this clonotype: Its antigen remains unknown.

TCRdb fed the 5' RACE reads into MiXCR, producing one record per CDR3 protein. The table shows fewer than 250,000 distinct CDR3 sequences, with roughly 32% occurring only once. The receptor was derived from a male donor with ankylosing spondylitis or in good health (not recorded which). Sequenced material: blood, either unsorted or a sorted T cell fraction (not recorded which). The rearrangement joins TRBV9 to TRBJ1-2, with D unresolved. CDR3 residues: CASSTTIQYGYTF. The CDR3 DNA reads TGTGCCAGCAGCACGACAATCCAATATGGCTACACCTTC.